This T cell receptor (beta chain) was retrieved from a study of graft-versus-host responses after intestinal transplantation. Study-wide background: Each recipient received anti-thymocyte globulin induction, then tacrolimus and steroids for about 3 years.

TCRdb's table, derived via immunoSEQ multiplex PCR, lists solely in-frame clones and lacks some. This sample yields around 71,000 clones, of which roughly 89% are seen a single time; around 7.1% belongs to the top ten. Findings of the study overall: Some GvH clones were seen earlier in gut or blood, suggesting intestinal origin.

On this clone itself: What it recognizes is unknown.

The sequencing here drew on bone marrow, taken 734 days after intestinal transplantation. The source of this sequence is a human patient who received an intestinal transplant, so some T cells may come from the graft donor.

CDR3 sequence (DNA): TGCAGCGTATCACAGGCGTCTAATGAAAAACTGTTTTTT. This gives the protein CSVSQASNEKLFF. This chain links TRBV29-1 with TRBJ1-4; D perhaps matches TRBD1 (5 bases). This CDR3 region has 13 residues. V was pared by 6 bases and J by 3 bases, with 11 bases between. CDR1 and CDR2 from the germline V gene are SQVTM and ANQGSEA. Supplemented by reference TRBV29-1 and TRBJ1-4, the full variable domain reads SAVISQKPSRDICQRGTSLTIQCQVDSQVTMMFWYRQQPGQSLTLIATANQGSEATYESGFVIDKFPISRPNLTFSTLTVSNMSPEDSSIYLCSVSQASNEKLFFGSGTQLSVL.